These 13 T cell receptor beta chains originate from one sample sequenced in a study of cytomegalovirus exposure and HLA in healthy donors. The PCR had 60 Vbeta and 13 Jbeta primers. This table comes from immunoSEQ multiplex PCR, and its TCRdb copy is limited to in-frame clones, with some not included. Counted here are about 180,000 clones, 60% to 85% occurring once; the ten biggest clones make up around 6%. The sample consisted of PBMCs. Receptors were obtained from a middle-aged man in good health and CMV-seronegative.

This CDR3 reads CASGTGGTTNEKLFF. For the CDR3, the DNA is TGCGCCAGTGGGACAGGGGGAACAACTAATGAAAAACTGTTTTTT. The genes are TRBV5-1 and TRBJ1-4, with 11 positions matching TRBD1. Germline V lookup: CDR1 SGHRS, CDR2 YFSETQ. The CDR3 covers 15 residues. Unmatched junction bases numbered 3, after V lost 8 bases and J lost 0 bases. Drawing the rest from reference TRBV5-1 and TRBJ1-4, the complete variable domain is KAGVTQTPRYLIKTRGQQVTLSCSPISGHRSVSWYQQTPGQGLQFLFEYFSETQRNKGNFPGRFSGRQFSNSRSEMNVSTLELGDSALYLCASGTGGTTNEKLFFGSGTQLSVL.

The CDR3 sequence: CASSSPSTANVLTF. DNA of the CDR3: TGTGCCAGCAGCAGCCCCTCAACGGCCAACGTCCTGACTTTC. This sequence joins TRBV7-6 and TRBJ2-6, with D unclear. This CDR3 is built from 14 residues. Trimming shortened V by 5 bases and J by 6 bases, and 11 bases separated the two germline ends. The V gene's germline CDR1 is SGHVS and CDR2 FNYEAQ.

This rearrangement joins TRBV11-2 to TRBJ2-1, with no clear D. The length of the CDR3 is 14 residues. Germline-derived CDR1 and CDR2 are SGHAT and FQNNGV. V was clipped by 1 base and J by 8 bases, with 12 bases between them. CDR3: CASSLGAFSDEQFF. For the CDR3, the DNA is TGTGCCAGCAGCTTAGGGGCTTTTTCCGATGAGCAGTTCTTC.

The chain has TRBV5-1 and TRBJ2-5, with D possibly TRBD2 on 5 matching bases. The CDR3 loop spans 13 amino acids. Per germline, CDR1 SGHRS and CDR2 YFSETQ. Trimming cost V 5 bases and J 2 bases, with 10 bases left between them. CDR3 sequence reads: CASSTGDQETQYF. As DNA, the CDR3 is TGCGCCAGCAGTACCGGGGATCAAGAGACCCAGTACTTC. Full variable domain (missing parts from reference TRBV5-1 and TRBJ2-5): KAGVTQTPRYLIKTRGQQVTLSCSPISGHRSVSWYQQTPGQGLQFLFEYFSETQRNKGNFPGRFSGRQFSNSRSEMNVSTLELGDSALYLCASSTGDQETQYFGPGTRLLVL.

This chain joins TRBV2 and TRBJ2-4; D possibly corresponds to TRBD2 (5 bases). This CDR3 comprises 17 residues. V lost 6 bases to trimming and J lost 2 bases, with 20 bases between them. Germline V gene data show CDR1 as SNHLY and CDR2 as FYNNEI. The CDR3 sequence is CASREDFPLGTKNIQYF. In DNA, the CDR3 is TGTGCCAGCAGGGAGGATTTTCCGCTGGGAACCAAAAACATTCAGTACTTC.

The chain has TRBV5-4 and TRBJ1-2, with 9 bases lining up with TRBD1. Germline CDR1 reads SGHNT; CDR2 reads YYREEE (reference sequence). Losses at the gene ends were 4 bases for V and 4 bases for J; bases not matched to a gene: 2. The CDR3 contains 13 residues. This CDR3 is CASSVTGGYGYTF. As DNA, the CDR3 is TGTGCCAGCAGCGTGACAGGGGGCTATGGCTACACCTTC.

The rearrangement links TRBV21-1 to TRBJ2-1; the table's D gene call, TRBD2, was not cross checked with the DNA. TRBV21-1 is marked as a pseudogene. The CDR3 loop spans 19 amino acids. The CDR3 DNA is TGTGCCAGCCGTAAGGGAGGACTAGCGGGAGGGCCAAGAGGTAATGAGCAGTTCTTC. Translating it yields CASRKGGLAGGPRGNEQFF.

This clone came up once. The chain recombines TRBV5-1 with TRBJ2-1, with 10 bases that match TRBD2. The germline gives CDR1 SGHRS, CDR2 YFSETQ. The CDR3 is 16 amino acids. The V and J ends lost 1 base and 3 bases, in that order; junction bases with no gene match: 4. CDR3 in amino acids: CASSLRTSGVYNEQFF. CDR3 nucleotides: TGCGCCAGCAGCTTGCGGACTAGCGGAGTCTACAATGAGCAGTTCTTC.

The chain couples TRBV14 to TRBJ1-1; D is ambiguous. Germline V gene data show CDR1 as SGHDN and CDR2 as FVKESK. Trimming removed 0 bases from V and 11 bases from J, with 13 bases in between. This CDR3 region has 13 residues. DNA of the CDR3: TGTGCCAGCAGCCAAGAGAGAGGCCTTGAGGCTTTCTTT. Translated, it gives CASSQERGLEAFF.

The J gene is TRBJ2-2, the V gene TRBV2, with TRBD2 matching over 11 bases. Unmatched junction bases numbered 11, after V lost 8 bases and J lost 6 bases. The CDR3 runs to 16 residues. Looked up from germline, CDR1 is SNHLY and CDR2 is FYNNEI. DNA of the CDR3: TGTGCCAGCTCTTCCGGACTAGCGGGCCCCGCCGGGGAGCTGTTTTTT. This codes for CASSSGLAGPAGELFF.

The genes are TRBV18 and TRBJ2-7; D is unclear. Trimming took 5 bases from V and 5 from J, leaving 13 bases between them. This CDR3 comprises 13 residues. Germline lookup yields CDR1 KGHSH and CDR2 LQKENI. The chain's CDR3 is CASSGPSSDEQYF. CDR3 sequence (DNA): TGTGCCAGCTCAGGCCCTTCATCCGACGAGCAGTACTTC. The whole variable domain, filled in from reference TRBV18 and TRBJ2-7, reads NAGVMQNPRHLVRRRGQEARLRCSPMKGHSHVYWYRQLPEEGLKFMVYLQKENIIDESGMPKERFSAEFPKEGPSILRIQQVVRGDSAAYFCASSGPSSDEQYFGPGTRLTVT.

The chain combines TRBV27 with TRBJ2-7; the D gene is possibly TRBD2 (5 bases). The CDR3 is made up of 15 amino acids. Trimming stripped 4 bases from V and 0 bases from J, with 13 bases between. Germline V gives CDR1 MNHEY, CDR2 SMNVEV (reference sequence). The CDR3 sequence: CASSSPQRGSYEQYF. The CDR3 DNA is TGTGCCAGCAGTTCCCCGCAACGGGGCTCCTACGAGCAGTACTTC.

V is TRBV5-6 and J is TRBJ2-7; 11 bases are shared with TRBD1. The germline V gene encodes CDR1 SGHDT and CDR2 YYEEEE. V was pared by 5 bases and J by 4 bases, with 8 bases of the junction left unmatched. This CDR3 spans 15 amino acids. As DNA, the CDR3 is TGTGCCAGCAGTCGTTGGGGGACAGGGGGGTACGAGCAGTACTTC. It translates to CASSRWGTGGYEQYF.